These 23 T cell receptor beta chains share one sample of origin, sequenced in a study of blood T cell repertoires in COVID-19. Repertoires were generated with immunoSEQ multiplex PCR, while TCRdb's copy carries only in-frame clones and drops some. The sample contains a few hundred thousand clones, 85% to 90% of which appear only once. Sequencing was carried out using peripheral blood. The receptors here all came from a woman aged 45 to 65 with active or convalescent COVID-19.

Of note for this clone: The sample holds other DNA sequences that translate to the same CDR3. The V gene is TRBV7-2, the J gene TRBJ1-2, with D possibly being TRBD1 (6 bases). This CDR3 is built from 15 residues. The V and J ends lost 3 bases and 2 bases respectively, with 13 bases between them. CDR1 and CDR2 (germline): SGHTA, FQGNSA. CDR3 DNA: TGTGCCAGCAGCTTCGGATCCGGACAGAACTATGGCTACACCTTC. Encoded protein: CASSFGSGQNYGYTF.

The genes are TRBV27 and TRBJ2-1; 9 bases are shared with TRBD2. Trimming removed 4 bases from V and 10 bases from J; junction bases left unmatched: 8. Germline assignment: CDR1 MNHEY and CDR2 SMNVEV (reference sequence). The CDR3 consists of 14 residues. The CDR3 DNA follows: TGTGCCAGCAGTTATATAGCGGGAGTAGGGGAGCAGTTCTTC. As protein: CASSYIAGVGEQFF.

The rearrangement uses TRBV5-4 and TRBJ1-1; possibly TRBD1 for D (5 bases). CDR1 is SGHNT and CDR2 is YYREEE in the germline V gene (reference sequence). V lost 4 bases and J lost 3, with 10 bases in between. The CDR3 extends over 13 amino acids. As DNA, the CDR3 is TGTGCCAGCAGCGCAGGGTTTGACACTGAAGCTTTCTTT. It yields the protein CASSAGFDTEAFF.

This clone was counted a few times. CDR3 DNA: TGTGCCAGCCAGACGGGGTTGGGGAACACTGAAGCTTTCTTT. It encodes CASQTGLGNTEAFF. The chain is built from TRBV18 and TRBJ1-1, with D hard to call. V was trimmed by 8 bases and J by 1 base, leaving 14 bases between them. Germline V gene sequence: CDR1 KGHSH, CDR2 LQKENI. There are 14 residues in the CDR3.

This chain connects TRBV6-4 to TRBJ2-1; D may be TRBD2 (6 bases). V was pared by 2 bases and J by 7 bases, with 12 bases between. The CDR3 extends over 14 amino acids. Per the germline V gene, CDR1 is MRHNA and CDR2 is SNTAGT. CDR3 DNA sequence: TGTGCCAGCAGTGACGGTACTAGCCTAAATGAGCAGTTCTTC. Translating gives CASSDGTSLNEQFF.

The chain combines TRBV7-2 with TRBJ2-1, with 8 bases identical to TRBD1. Trimming at V came to 5 bases and at J to 0 bases, leaving 6 bases not matched to a gene. Germline V CDR1 and CDR2: SGHTA, FQGNSA. CDR3 length: 16 residues. The CDR3 is CASSLRTGSSYNEQFF. In nucleotides, the CDR3 is TGTGCCAGCAGCCTACGGACAGGGAGCTCCTACAATGAGCAGTTCTTC.

This chain links TRBV3-1 (or the pseudogene TRBV3-2) with TRBJ1-1; 8 bases are a match to TRBD1. The trim removed 4 bases at V and 3 bases at J, leaving 10 bases unmatched. Germline lookup yields CDR1 LGHDT and CDR2 YNNKEL (reference sequence). This CDR3 is built from 16 residues. The chain's CDR3 is CASSLRTGIKYTEAFF. The DNA of the CDR3 is TGTGCCAGCAGCCTTCGGACAGGGATAAAGTACACTGAAGCTTTCTTT.

This chain links TRBV11-1 with TRBJ2-5; a weak D match, TRBD1 (5 bases). The CDR3 runs to 14 residues. Germline V CDR1 and CDR2: SGHAT, FQDESV (reference sequence). Trimming left V 0 bases short and J 3 bases short, with 8 bases between. The CDR3 DNA follows: TGTGCCAGCAGCTTAGCGACAGCGAAAGAGACCCAGTACTTC. This translates into CASSLATAKETQYF. The whole variable domain, filled in from reference TRBV11-1 and TRBJ2-5, reads EAEVAQSPRYKITEKSQAVAFWCDPISGHATLYWYRQILGQGPELLVQFQDESVVDDSQLPKDRFSAERLKGVDSTLKIQPAELGDSAMYLCASSLATAKETQYFGPGTRLLVL.

The rearrangement joins TRBV19 to TRBJ2-1, with D perhaps TRBD2 (6 bases). The germline V gene has CDR1 LNHDA and CDR2 SQIVND (reference sequence). The V end was cut by 5 bases, the J end by 3 bases, with 20 bases between. The CDR3 sequence is 17 residues long. In nucleotides, the CDR3 is TGTGCCAGTAGTCCCCCCGCGACTAGTTACTTCTACAATGAGCAGTTCTTC. This gives the protein CASSPPATSYFYNEQFF.

The chain is built from TRBV7-8 and TRBJ1-1, with TRBD1 as a possible D gene (6 bases). This CDR3 has 17 residues. CDR1 and CDR2 (germline): SGHVS, FQNEAQ. Trimming took 1 base from V and 4 from J, leaving 19 bases between them. In nucleotides, the CDR3 is TGTGCCAGCAGCTTAGGGTGGCTGGGGGGGCTTGGCACTGAAGCTTTCTTT. Translating gives CASSLGWLGGLGTEAFF.

The J gene is TRBJ2-2, the V gene TRBV4-3, with D possibly matching TRBD1 (6 bases). This CDR3 comprises 17 residues. Germline-derived CDR1 and CDR2 are LGHNA and YSLEER. V lost 0 bases and J lost 1, with 12 bases in between. CDR3 sequence (DNA): TGCGCCAGCAGCCAAGATTTTACAGGGCAGAACACCGGGGAGCTGTTTTTT. It specifies CASSQDFTGQNTGELFF.

The genes are TRBV5-6 and TRBJ2-3; possible D gene TRBD2, 6 bases. Germline CDR1 and CDR2: SGHDT and YYEEEE. Trimming pared 0 bases from V and 2 bases from J, leaving 7 bases between. The CDR3 is 14 amino acids. The CDR3 reads CASSLGGLTDTQYF. The CDR3 bases are TGTGCCAGCAGCTTGGGGGGACTCACAGATACGCAGTATTTT. Full variable domain (remainder filled in from reference TRBV5-6 and TRBJ2-3): DAGVTQSPTHLIKTRGQQVTLRCSPKSGHDTVSWYQQALGQGPQFIFQYYEEEERQRGNFPDRFSGHQFPNYSSELNVNALLLGDSALYLCASSLGGLTDTQYFGPGTRLTVL.

The CDR3 sequence is CASTTTRASGYNEQFF. DNA of the CDR3: TGTGCCAGCACTACCACTCGGGCTAGCGGATACAATGAGCAGTTCTTC. The genes are TRBV28 and TRBJ2-1; 7 positions match TRBD2. Trimming at V came to 7 bases and at J to 4 bases, leaving 13 bases not matched to a gene. CDR3 length: 16 amino acids. Germline CDR1 and CDR2: MDHEN and SYDVKM.

The chain recombines TRBV2 with TRBJ2-7, with D possibly matching TRBD1 (5 bases). Per the germline V gene, CDR1 is SNHLY and CDR2 is FYNNEI. The CDR3 has 13 residues. V was pared by 1 base and J by 6 bases, with 10 bases between. The CDR3 bases are TGTGCCAGCAGTGAAGAGGTAGGGGCCGAGCAGTACTTC. Amino acids: CASSEEVGAEQYF.

This chain uses TRBV6-6 with TRBJ2-3; weak D call: TRBD2 (6 bases). Germline CDR1 is MNHNY and CDR2 is SVGAGI (reference sequence). This CDR3 is 17 amino acids long. V was cut by 5 bases and J by 1 base, with 19 bases left in between. The CDR3 is CASSRTGGVWRTDTQYF. CDR3 DNA: TGTGCCAGCAGTCGGACTGGAGGGGTCTGGCGCACAGATACGCAGTATTTT.

J is TRBJ1-1 and V is TRBV27, with D hard to call. CDR1 MNHEY and CDR2 SMNVEV come from the germline V gene (reference sequence). Trimming took 2 bases from V and 5 from J, leaving 12 bases between them. The CDR3 is 14 residues long. The CDR3 is CASSLGGVLTEAFF. In DNA, the CDR3 is TGTGCCAGCAGTTTAGGCGGGGTTCTGACTGAAGCTTTCTTT.

This chain links TRBV5-6 with TRBJ2-3; D gene uncertain. CDR3 size: 11 residues. V shed 4 bases and J shed 2 bases, with 2 bases lying between them. CDR1 is SGHDT, CDR2 YYEEEE, per germline. The CDR3 sequence is CASSLTDTQYF. CDR3 bases: TGTGCCAGCAGCCTCACAGATACGCAGTATTTT.

This clone appeared a single time. J is TRBJ1-2 and V is TRBV5-1; 8 bases are shared with TRBD1. V trimming: 0 bases; J trimming: 2 bases; junction bases outside the gene matches: 6. The CDR3 is 16 residues long. Per germline, CDR1 SGHRS and CDR2 YFSETQ. CDR3 region: CASSLGHAGGNYGYTF. The CDR3 DNA is TGCGCCAGCAGCTTGGGTCATGCAGGGGGCAACTATGGCTACACCTTC. The complete variable domain, with remaining parts taken from reference TRBV5-1 and TRBJ1-2, reads KAGVTQTPRYLIKTRGQQVTLSCSPISGHRSVSWYQQTPGQGLQFLFEYFSETQRNKGNFPGRFSGRQFSNSRSEMNVSTLELGDSALYLCASSLGHAGGNYGYTFGSGTRLTVV.

The chain joins TRBV7-3 to TRBJ1-1; the D gene is possibly TRBD1 (5 bases). Per germline, CDR1 SGHTA and CDR2 FQGTGA. The CDR3 sequence is 16 residues long. V lost 4 bases and J 0 bases, leaving 15 bases between the germline ends. CDR3 sequence (DNA): TGTGCCAGCAGCTCCAAAGCGGGACGGATGAACACTGAAGCTTTCTTT. This gives the protein CASSSKAGRMNTEAFF.

CDR3: CASHGQLNEKLFF. The CDR3 bases are TGTGCCAGTCACGGACAGCTTAATGAAAAACTGTTTTTT. This rearrangement joins TRBV19 to TRBJ1-4, with D possibly matching TRBD1 (6 bases). From germline, CDR1 is LNHDA and CDR2 SQIVND (reference sequence). V was shortened by 8 bases and J by 4 bases, with 11 bases between the two germline ends. This CDR3 has 13 amino acids.

The chain combines TRBV2 with TRBJ1-1; a possible D gene is TRBD1 (6 bases). The V and J ends lost 3 bases and 4 bases respectively, with 18 bases between them. Germline V gene lookup returns CDR1 SNHLY and CDR2 FYNNEI. The CDR3 length is 16 residues. CDR3 region: CASSEGGKGVGTEAFF. For the CDR3, the DNA is TGTGCCAGCAGTGAGGGCGGTAAGGGGGTAGGCACTGAAGCTTTCTTT.

This clone was observed at least ten times. The chain uses TRBV27 and TRBJ2-7, with 10 bases aligning to TRBD2. V trimming: 5 bases; J trimming: 0 bases; junction bases outside the gene matches: 16. The CDR3 is made up of 19 amino acids. Per the germline V gene, CDR1 is MNHEY and CDR2 is SMNVEV (reference sequence). The CDR3 protein is CASSARTGRAGGPSYEQYF. The DNA of the CDR3 is TGTGCCAGCAGTGCCCGGACAGGGAGAGCGGGAGGGCCCTCCTACGAGCAGTACTTC.

This chain connects TRBV21-1 to TRBJ1-5; the D call TRBD1 from the table was never checked on the DNA. TRBV21-1 is listed as a pseudogene. The CDR3 length is 19 residues. CDR3: CASSNMGQRTPFSNQPQHF. The CDR3 nucleotides read TGTGCCAGCAGCAACATGGGACAGAGAACGCCTTTTAGCAATCAGCCCCAGCATTTT.